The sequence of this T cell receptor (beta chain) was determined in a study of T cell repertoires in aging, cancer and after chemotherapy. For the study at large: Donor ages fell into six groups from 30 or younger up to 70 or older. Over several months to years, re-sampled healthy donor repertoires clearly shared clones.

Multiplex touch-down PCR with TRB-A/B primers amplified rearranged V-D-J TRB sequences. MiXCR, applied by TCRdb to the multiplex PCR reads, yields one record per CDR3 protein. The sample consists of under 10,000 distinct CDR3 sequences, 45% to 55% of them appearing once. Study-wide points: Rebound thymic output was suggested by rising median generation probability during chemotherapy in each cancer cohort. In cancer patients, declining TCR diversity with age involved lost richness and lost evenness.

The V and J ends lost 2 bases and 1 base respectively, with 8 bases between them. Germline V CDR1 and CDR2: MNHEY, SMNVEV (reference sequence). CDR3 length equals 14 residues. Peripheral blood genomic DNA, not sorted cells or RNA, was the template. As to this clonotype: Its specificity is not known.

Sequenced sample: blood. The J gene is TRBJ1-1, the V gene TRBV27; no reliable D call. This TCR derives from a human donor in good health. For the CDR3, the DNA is TGTGCCAGCAGTTTAATCTCCGGGAACACTGAAGCTTTCTTT. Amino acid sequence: CASSLISGNTEAFF.